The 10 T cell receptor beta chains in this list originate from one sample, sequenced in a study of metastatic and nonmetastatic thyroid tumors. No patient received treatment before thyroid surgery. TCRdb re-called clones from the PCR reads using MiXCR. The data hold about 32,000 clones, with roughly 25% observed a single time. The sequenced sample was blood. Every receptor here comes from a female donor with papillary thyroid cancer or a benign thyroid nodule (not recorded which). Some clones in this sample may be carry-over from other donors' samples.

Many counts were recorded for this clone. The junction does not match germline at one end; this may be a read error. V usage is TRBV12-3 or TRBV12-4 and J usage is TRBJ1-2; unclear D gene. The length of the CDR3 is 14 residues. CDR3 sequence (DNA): TGTGCCAGCAGCACACGACGGCCCCTTGAGGGCTACGCCTTC. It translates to CASSTRRPLEGYAF.

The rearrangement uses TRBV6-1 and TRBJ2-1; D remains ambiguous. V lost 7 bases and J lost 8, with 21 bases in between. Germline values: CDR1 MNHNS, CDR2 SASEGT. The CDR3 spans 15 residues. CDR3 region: CASTSLSRDSDEQFF. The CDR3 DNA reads TGTGCCAGCACCTCCCTATCGCGAGACTCAGATGAGCAGTTCTTC.

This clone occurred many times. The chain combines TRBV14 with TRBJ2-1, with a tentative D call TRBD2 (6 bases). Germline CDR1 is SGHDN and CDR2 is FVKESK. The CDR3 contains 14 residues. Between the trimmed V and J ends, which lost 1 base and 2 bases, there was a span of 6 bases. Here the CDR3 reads CASSQGLAYNEQFF. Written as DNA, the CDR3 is TGTGCCAGCAGCCAAGGACTAGCCTACAATGAGCAGTTCTTC.

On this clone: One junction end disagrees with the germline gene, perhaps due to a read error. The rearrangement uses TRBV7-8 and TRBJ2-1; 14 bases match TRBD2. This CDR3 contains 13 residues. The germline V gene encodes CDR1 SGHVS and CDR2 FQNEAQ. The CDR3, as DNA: TGTGCCAGGAGCGAGACTAGCGGGAGGGTGAAGGTCTTC. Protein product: CARSETSGRVKVF.

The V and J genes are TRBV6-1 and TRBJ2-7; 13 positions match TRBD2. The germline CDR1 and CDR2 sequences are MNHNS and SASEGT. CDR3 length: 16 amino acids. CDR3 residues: CDCSGSRTSGSYEQYF. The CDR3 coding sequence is TGTGACTGCAGTGGCTCCCGGACTAGCGGGAGCTACGAGCAGTACTTC.

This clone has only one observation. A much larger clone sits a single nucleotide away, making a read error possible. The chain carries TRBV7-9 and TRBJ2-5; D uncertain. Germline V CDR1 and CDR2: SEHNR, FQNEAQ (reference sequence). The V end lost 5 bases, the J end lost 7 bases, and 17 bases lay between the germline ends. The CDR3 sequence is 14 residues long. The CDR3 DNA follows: TGTGCCAGCAGCCATAGTGGGAACTTCGGGACCCAGTACTTC. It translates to CASSHSGNFGTQYF.

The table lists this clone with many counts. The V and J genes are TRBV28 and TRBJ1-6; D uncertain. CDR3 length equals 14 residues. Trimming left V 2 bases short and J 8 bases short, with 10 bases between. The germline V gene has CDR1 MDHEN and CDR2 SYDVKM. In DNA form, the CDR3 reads TGTGCCAGCAGTTTACGGCAGGTTTATTCACCCCTCCACTTT. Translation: CASSLRQVYSPLHF.

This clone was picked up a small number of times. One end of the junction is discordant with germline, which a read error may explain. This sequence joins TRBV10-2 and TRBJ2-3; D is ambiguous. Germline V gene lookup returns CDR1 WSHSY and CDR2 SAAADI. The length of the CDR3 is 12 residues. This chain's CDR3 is CASRDGTDTQYF. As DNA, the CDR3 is TGCGCCAGCAGAGATGGCACAGACACGCAGTATTTT.

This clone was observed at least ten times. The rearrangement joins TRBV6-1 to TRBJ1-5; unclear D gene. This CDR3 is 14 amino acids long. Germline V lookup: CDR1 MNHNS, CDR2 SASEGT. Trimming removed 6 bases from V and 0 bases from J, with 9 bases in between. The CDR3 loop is CASSLQYSNQPQHF. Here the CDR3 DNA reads TGTGCCAGCAGCCTACAATATAGCAATCAGCCCCAGCATTTT.

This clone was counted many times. The CDR3 DNA follows: TGTGCCAGCAGCCTCCTCGGGGGGGGCGAGCAGTTCTTC. It specifies CASSLLGGGEQFF. This sequence joins TRBV7-9 and TRBJ2-1; 8 nucleotides line up with TRBD2. The germline gives CDR1 SEHNR, CDR2 FQNEAQ (reference sequence). The CDR3 length is 13 residues. After removal of 5 bases from V and 10 bases from J, the junction contained 7 bases not matched to a gene.